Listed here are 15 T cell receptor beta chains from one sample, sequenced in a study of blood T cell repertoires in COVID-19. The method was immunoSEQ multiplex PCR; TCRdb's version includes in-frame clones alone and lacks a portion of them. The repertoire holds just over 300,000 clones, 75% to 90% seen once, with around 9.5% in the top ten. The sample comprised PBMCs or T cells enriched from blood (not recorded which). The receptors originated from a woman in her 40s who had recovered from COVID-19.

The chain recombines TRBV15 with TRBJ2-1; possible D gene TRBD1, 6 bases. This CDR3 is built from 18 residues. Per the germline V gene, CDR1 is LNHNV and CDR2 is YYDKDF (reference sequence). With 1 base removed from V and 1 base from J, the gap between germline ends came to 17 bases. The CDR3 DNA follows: TGTGCCACCAGCAGAGTTGGGGGCGAGTTGGGATCCTACAATGAGCAGTTCTTC. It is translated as CATSRVGGELGSYNEQFF.

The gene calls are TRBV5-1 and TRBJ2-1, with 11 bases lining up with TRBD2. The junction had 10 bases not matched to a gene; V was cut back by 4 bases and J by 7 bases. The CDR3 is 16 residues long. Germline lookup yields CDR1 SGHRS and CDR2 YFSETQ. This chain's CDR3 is CASSPQLAGVKNEQFF. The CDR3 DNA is TGCGCCAGCAGCCCTCAACTAGCGGGAGTGAAGAATGAGCAGTTCTTC.

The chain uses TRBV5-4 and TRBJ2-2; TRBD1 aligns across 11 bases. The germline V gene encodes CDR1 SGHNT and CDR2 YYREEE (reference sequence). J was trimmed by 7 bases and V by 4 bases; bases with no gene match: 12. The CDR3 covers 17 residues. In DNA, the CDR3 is TGTGCCAGCAGCCCACAAGGACAGGGGGCATTCATCGGGGAGCTGTTTTTT. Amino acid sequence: CASSPQGQGAFIGELFF.

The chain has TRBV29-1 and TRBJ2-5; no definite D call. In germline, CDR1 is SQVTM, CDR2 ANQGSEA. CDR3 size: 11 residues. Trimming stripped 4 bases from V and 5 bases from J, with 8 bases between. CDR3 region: CSVVSPETQYF. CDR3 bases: TGCAGCGTTGTCTCCCCGGAGACCCAGTACTTC.

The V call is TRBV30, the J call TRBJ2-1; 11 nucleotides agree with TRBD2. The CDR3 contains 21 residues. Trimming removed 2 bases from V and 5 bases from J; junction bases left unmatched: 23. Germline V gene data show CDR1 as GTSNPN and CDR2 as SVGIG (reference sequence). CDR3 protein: CAWSRGHGIAGGPDLNNEQFF. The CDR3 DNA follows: TGTGCCTGGAGTCGAGGGCACGGAATAGCGGGAGGGCCGGATCTCAACAATGAGCAGTTCTTC.

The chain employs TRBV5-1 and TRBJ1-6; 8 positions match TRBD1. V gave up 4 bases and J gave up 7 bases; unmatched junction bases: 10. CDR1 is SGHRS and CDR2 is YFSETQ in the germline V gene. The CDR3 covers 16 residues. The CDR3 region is CASSPRTGQENSPLHF. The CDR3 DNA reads TGCGCCAGCAGCCCACGCACGGGACAGGAGAATTCACCCCTCCACTTT.

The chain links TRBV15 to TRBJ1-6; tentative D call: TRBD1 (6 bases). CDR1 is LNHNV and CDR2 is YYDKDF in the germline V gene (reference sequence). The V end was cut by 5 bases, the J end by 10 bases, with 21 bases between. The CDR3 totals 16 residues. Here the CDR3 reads CATSGPRGAAGSPLHF. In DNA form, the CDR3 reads TGTGCCACCAGCGGTCCTCGGGGGGCTGCTGGCTCACCCCTCCACTTT.

The CDR3 here is CASSSQTGRGTEAFF. Written as DNA, the CDR3 is TGTGCCAGCAGCTCTCAGACAGGGCGAGGGACTGAAGCTTTCTTT. The J gene is TRBJ1-1, the V gene TRBV7-2; 7 nucleotides match TRBD1. The CDR3 length is 15 residues. Germline V CDR1 and CDR2: SGHTA, FQGNSA. Trimming took 4 bases from V and 5 from J; bases not matched to a gene: 10. The entire variable domain, with the rest obtained from reference TRBV7-2 and TRBJ1-1, is as follows: GAGVSQSPSNKVTEKGKDVELRCDPISGHTALYWYRQSLGQGLEFLIYFQGNSAPDKSGLPSDRFSAERTGGSVSTLTIQRTQQEDSAVYLCASSSQTGRGTEAFFGQGTRLTVV.

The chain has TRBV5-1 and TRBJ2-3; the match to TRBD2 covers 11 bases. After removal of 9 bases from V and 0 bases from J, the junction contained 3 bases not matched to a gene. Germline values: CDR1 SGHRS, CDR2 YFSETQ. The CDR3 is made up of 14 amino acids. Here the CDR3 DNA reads TGCGCCAAGGGACTAGCGGACAGCACAGATACGCAGTATTTT. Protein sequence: CAKGLADSTDTQYF.

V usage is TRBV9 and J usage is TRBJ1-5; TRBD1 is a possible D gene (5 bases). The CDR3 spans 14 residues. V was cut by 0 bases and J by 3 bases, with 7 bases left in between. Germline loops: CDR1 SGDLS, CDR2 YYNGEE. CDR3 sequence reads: CASSVAGLNQPQHF. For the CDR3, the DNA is TGTGCCAGCAGCGTAGCAGGGCTCAATCAGCCCCAGCATTTT. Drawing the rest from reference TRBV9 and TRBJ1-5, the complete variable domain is DSGVTQTPKHLITATGQRVTLRCSPRSGDLSVYWYQQSLDQGLQFLIQYYNGEERAKGNILERFSAQQFPDLHSELNLSSLELGDSALYFCASSVAGLNQPQHFGDGTRLSIL.

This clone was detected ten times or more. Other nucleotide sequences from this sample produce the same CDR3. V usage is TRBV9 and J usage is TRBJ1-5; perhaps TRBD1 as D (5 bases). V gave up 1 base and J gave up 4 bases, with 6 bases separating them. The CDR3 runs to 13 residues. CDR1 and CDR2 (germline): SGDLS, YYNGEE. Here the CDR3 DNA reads TGTGCCAGCAGCGTACAGGGAAATCAGCCCCAGCATTTT. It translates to CASSVQGNQPQHF. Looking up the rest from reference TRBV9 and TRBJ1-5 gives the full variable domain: DSGVTQTPKHLITATGQRVTLRCSPRSGDLSVYWYQQSLDQGLQFLIQYYNGEERAKGNILERFSAQQFPDLHSELNLSSLELGDSALYFCASSVQGNQPQHFGDGTRLSIL.

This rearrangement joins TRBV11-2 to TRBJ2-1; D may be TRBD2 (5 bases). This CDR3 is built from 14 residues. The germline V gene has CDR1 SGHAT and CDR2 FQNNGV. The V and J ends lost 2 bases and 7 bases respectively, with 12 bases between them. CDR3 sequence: CASSLNPGVNEQFF. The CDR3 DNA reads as TGTGCCAGCAGCTTAAATCCCGGGGTGAATGAGCAGTTCTTC.

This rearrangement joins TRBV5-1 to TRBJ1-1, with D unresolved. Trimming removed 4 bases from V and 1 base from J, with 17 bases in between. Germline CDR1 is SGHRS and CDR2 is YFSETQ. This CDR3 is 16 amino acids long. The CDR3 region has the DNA TGCGCCAGCAGCCCGGATCCCGCGGGCAGGAACACTGAAGCTTTCTTT. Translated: CASSPDPAGRNTEAFF.

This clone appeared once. The CDR3 DNA is TGTGCCAGCAGTCCGCGACTAGTTCGAAGGGATACGCAGTATTTT. This codes for CASSPRLVRRDTQYF. The chain uses TRBV27 and TRBJ2-3; weak D call: TRBD2 (6 bases). Germline lookup yields CDR1 MNHEY and CDR2 SMNVEV (reference sequence). This CDR3 spans 15 amino acids. V gave up 5 bases and J gave up 6 bases, with 18 bases separating them.

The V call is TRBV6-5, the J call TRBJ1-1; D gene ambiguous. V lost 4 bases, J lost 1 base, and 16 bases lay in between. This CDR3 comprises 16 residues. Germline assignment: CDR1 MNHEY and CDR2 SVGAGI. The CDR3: CASSSPLRRQNTEAFF. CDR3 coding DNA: TGTGCCAGCAGTTCCCCTCTAAGGCGACAGAACACTGAAGCTTTCTTT.